The present T cell receptor (beta chain) was sequenced within a study of T cells in Graves' hyperthyroidism and ophthalmopathy. Points from the study as a whole: Researchers report that a 13 V-J model separated ophthalmopathy from stable hyperthyroidism. Blood also held most thyroid clonotypes expanded beyond 0.001.

Amplification of TCR beta CDR3 regions used RNA as the template. HTBI primers drove first-round RT-PCR of the TCR CDR3. TCRdb ran MiXCR on the multiplex PCR reads and lists one entry per CDR3 protein. Among more than 500,000 distinct CDR3 sequences listed, 40% to 50% were seen once. Concerning this clonotype itself: Its antigen is still unknown.

CDR1 and CDR2 (germline): SGHTA, FQGNSA. The CDR3 runs 20 residues. V gave up 5 bases and J gave up 4 bases; unmatched junction bases: 19. Specimen: peripheral blood or thyroid tissue (not recorded which). The gene calls are TRBV7-2 and TRBJ2-3, with 12 bases fitting TRBD2. The clonotype comes from an adult woman with Graves' disease, either hyperthyroidism or ophthalmopathy (not recorded which). This chain's CDR3 is CASSRSSTKGTSGRSDTQYF. In nucleotides, the CDR3 is TGTGCCAGCAGCAGAAGTTCGACCAAAGGGACTAGCGGGCGTTCAGATACGCAGTATTTT.